This T cell receptor (beta chain) appears in the sequencing data of a study of OX40 agonist ivuxolimab in advanced cancers. Overall study context: Ivuxolimab, an antibody acting as an agonist of OX40 (CD134), was used to treat patients. General study findings and limits: Expanded clones tended on average to be more numerous among CD8+ T cells than CD4+. Low levels of normalized T-cell clonal expansion also appeared in some nonresponders. Dose levels from 0.1 to 3.0 mg/kg saw CD4+ and CD8+ blood T cells expand clonally by week 6.

CDR1 SGHNT and CDR2 YYREEE come from the germline V gene (reference sequence). V lost 2 bases to trimming and J lost 0 bases, with 6 bases between them. This CDR3 comprises 13 residues. The table came from immunoSEQ multiplex PCR; TCRdb's copy has only in-frame clones and leaves some out. The sample records 95,000 to 100,000 clones, roughly 91% being singletons. A word on this clone: Its antigen is not known.

The sequence came from an adult with an advanced solid tumor such as melanoma, head and neck, liver or kidney cancer. The chain couples TRBV5-4 to TRBJ2-7; D is unclear. Here the sequenced sample was CD4+ or CD8+ T cells sorted from blood, taken in a trial of the OX40 agonist ivuxolimab. Here the CDR3 DNA reads TGTGCCAGCAGCTTTAAGCACTCCTACGAGCAGTACTTC. Translated: CASSFKHSYEQYF.